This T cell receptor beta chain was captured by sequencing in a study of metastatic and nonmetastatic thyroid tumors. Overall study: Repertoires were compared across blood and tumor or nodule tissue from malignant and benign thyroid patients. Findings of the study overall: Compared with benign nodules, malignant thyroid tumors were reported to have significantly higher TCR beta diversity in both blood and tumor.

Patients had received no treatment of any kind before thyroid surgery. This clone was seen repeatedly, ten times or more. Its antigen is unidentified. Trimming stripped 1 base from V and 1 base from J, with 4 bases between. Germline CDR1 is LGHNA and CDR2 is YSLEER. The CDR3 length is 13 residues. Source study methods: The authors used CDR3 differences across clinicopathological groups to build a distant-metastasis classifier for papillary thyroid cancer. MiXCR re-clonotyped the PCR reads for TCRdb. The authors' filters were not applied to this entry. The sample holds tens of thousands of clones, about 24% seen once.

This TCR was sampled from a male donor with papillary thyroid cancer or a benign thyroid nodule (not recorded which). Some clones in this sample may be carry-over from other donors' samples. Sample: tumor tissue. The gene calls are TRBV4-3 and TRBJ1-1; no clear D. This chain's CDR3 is CASSQGENTEAFF. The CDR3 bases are TGCGCCAGCAGCCAAGGAGAGAACACTGAAGCTTTCTTT.